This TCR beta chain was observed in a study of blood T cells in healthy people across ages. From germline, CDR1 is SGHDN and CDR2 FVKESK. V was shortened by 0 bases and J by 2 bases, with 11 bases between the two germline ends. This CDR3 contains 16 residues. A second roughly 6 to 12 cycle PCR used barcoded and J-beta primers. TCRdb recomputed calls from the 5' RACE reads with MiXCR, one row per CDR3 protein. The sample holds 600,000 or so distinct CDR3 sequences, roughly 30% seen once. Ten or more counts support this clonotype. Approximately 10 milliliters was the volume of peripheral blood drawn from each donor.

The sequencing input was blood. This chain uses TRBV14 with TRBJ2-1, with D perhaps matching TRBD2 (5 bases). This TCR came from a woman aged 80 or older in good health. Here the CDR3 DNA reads TGTGCCAGCAGCCAAGATCTGCCCGGGACCTACAATGAGCAGTTCTTC. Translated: CASSQDLPGTYNEQFF.